Listed here are 8 T cell receptor beta chains from one sample, sequenced in a study of control samples from healthy donors and cancer patients. Sequenced by immunoSEQ multiplex PCR; TCRdb stores in-frame clones only, minus some. The table records 100,000 to 150,000 clones, over 85% of them present only once. Sequencing input: blood. The receptor source for this set is a man between 18 and 35 years old in good health.

The V and J genes are TRBV7-4 and TRBJ2-2, with 7 bases aligning to TRBD2. The V segment lost 6 bases and the J segment 8 bases; nucleotides outside the gene matches: 12. CDR3 size: 15 residues. Germline V gene sequence: CDR1 SGHVT, CDR2 SQSDAQ. The CDR3 region has the DNA TGTGCCAGCAGGCATCCTAGCGGTATAGGGGGGGAGCTGTTTTTT. It specifies CASRHPSGIGGELFF.

The genes are TRBV5-1 and TRBJ2-1; possible D gene TRBD2, 6 bases. The CDR3 is 14 amino acids. The V gene's germline CDR1 is SGHRS and CDR2 YFSETQ. V lost 0 bases and J 9 bases, leaving 13 bases between the germline ends. The CDR3 here is CASSLGLARSEQFF. CDR3 nucleotide sequence: TGCGCCAGCAGCTTGGGGCTAGCGCGTAGTGAGCAGTTCTTC. Combining the CDR3 with reference TRBV5-1 and TRBJ2-1 gives the whole variable domain KAGVTQTPRYLIKTRGQQVTLSCSPISGHRSVSWYQQTPGQGLQFLFEYFSETQRNKGNFPGRFSGRQFSNSRSEMNVSTLELGDSALYLCASSLGLARSEQFFGPGTRLTVL.

The chain couples TRBV6-5 to TRBJ2-5; 8 bases are a match to TRBD1. Germline-derived CDR1 and CDR2 are MNHEY and SVGAGI. This CDR3 region has 16 residues. V lost 2 bases and J lost 5; bases outside the gene matches: 10. CDR3 sequence (DNA): TGTGCCAGCAGTTACGGGGCAGGGGGCGCGTACGAGACCCAGTACTTC. Residues: CASSYGAGGAYETQYF.

This sequence joins TRBV12-1 and TRBJ2-7; the table's D call, TRBD2, was not checked against the DNA. TRBV12-1 is a known pseudogene. The CDR3 is 17 residues long. The chain's CDR3 is CASSFPGPGGLSYEQYF. DNA of the CDR3: TGTGCCAGCAGCTTCCCCGGGCCGGGAGGGCTTTCCTACGAGCAGTACTTC.

This chain links TRBV5-4 with TRBJ2-7; 10 positions match TRBD1. Trimming took 4 bases from V and 5 from J; bases not matched to a gene: 12. The CDR3 covers 16 residues. Germline V gene sequence: CDR1 SGHNT, CDR2 YYREEE (reference sequence). The CDR3 spells CASSQSAGQGINEQYF. CDR3 nucleotide sequence: TGTGCCAGCAGCCAGAGCGCGGGACAGGGGATCAACGAGCAGTACTTC.

This chain joins TRBV7-9 and TRBJ2-1; 7 positions agree with TRBD2. The CDR3 runs 15 residues. Germline loops: CDR1 SEHNR, CDR2 FQNEAQ (reference sequence). The V gene end was trimmed by 5 bases and the J gene end by 10 bases; junction bases not matched to a gene: 14. CDR3 sequence: CASSLAGGGVLEQFF. CDR3 coding DNA: TGTGCCAGCAGCCTCGCGGGCGGGGGTGTCCTCGAGCAGTTCTTC.

The chain uses TRBV2 and TRBJ1-5; D gene ambiguous. Between the trimmed V and J ends, which lost 6 bases and 9 bases, there was a span of 15 bases. Per the germline V gene, CDR1 is SNHLY and CDR2 is FYNNEI. The length of the CDR3 is 13 residues. The CDR3 nucleotides are TGTGCCAGCAGGAGGCAGGTGGGAGCGCCCCAGCATTTT. This encodes CASRRQVGAPQHF. Drawing the rest from reference TRBV2 and TRBJ1-5, the complete variable domain is EPEVTQTPSHQVTQMGQEVILRCVPISNHLYFYWYRQILGQKVEFLVSFYNNEISEKSEIFDDQFSVERPDGSNFTLKIRSTKLEDSAMYFCASRRQVGAPQHFGDGTRLSIL.

This sequence joins TRBV7-6 and TRBJ2-5; 7 nucleotides line up with TRBD2. Trimming took 5 bases from V and 1 from J; bases not matched to a gene: 19. CDR1 is SGHVS, CDR2 FNYEAQ, per germline. CDR3 length: 19 amino acids. The CDR3 DNA reads as TGTGCCAGCAGCAGACCGGGAGGCAAGACAGAAGCAATCCAAGAGACCCAGTACTTC. Residues: CASSRPGGKTEAIQETQYF.